The present T cell receptor beta chain was sequenced within a study of blood T cell repertoires in COVID-19. Libraries were prepared by immunoSEQ multiplex PCR; TCRdb keeps only in-frame clonotypes and omits some of them. The sample holds about 360,000 clones, about 83% seen once. The V and J ends lost 6 bases and 2 bases, in that order; junction bases with no gene match: 13. The V gene's germline CDR1 is SQVTM and CDR2 ANQGSEA. The CDR3 consists of 15 residues. The sample taken for sequencing was peripheral blood. The TCR comes from a man younger than 40 with active or convalescent COVID-19. The chain recombines TRBV29-1 with TRBJ2-7, with 7 bases matching TRBD2. Written as DNA, the CDR3 is TGCAGCGTCGAGTTGCGGGAGTGGGTAACCTACGAGCAGTACTTC. Its protein is CSVELREWVTYEQYF.